These 24 T cell receptor beta chains originate from one sample sequenced in a study of tumor-infiltrating lymphocytes in primary liver carcinoma (dated by TCRdb to the late 2010s). Instrument on record: Illumina HiSeq 2500. A constant-region primer and ProtoScript II reverse transcriptase were used to reverse-transcribe TCRbeta-specific cDNA from 500 ng total RNA. The TCRbeta libraries were prepared through three rounds of nested multiplex PCR following a slightly modified ARM-PCR procedure. Each of the first two PCR rounds ran for approximately 10 cycles using multiplex TRBV1-TRBV30 forward primers together with a Cbeta reverse primer. TCRdb took the public reads, trimmed them with fastp at Q25, ran MiXCR for clone calling and kept in-frame beta chains. All rows with the same CDR3 protein become a single entry with the most common DNA and genes. For this sample there are some 320,000 distinct CDR3 sequences; 60% to 80% appear just once. The top ten hold around 9.5% of the sample.

Blood RNA was extracted from unsorted whole blood using TRIzol reagent, and germline DNA was obtained with the DNeasy Blood & Tissue kit. The material sequenced was peripheral blood. The receptors derive from a man aged 35-49 years with primary liver carcinoma and hepatitis B virus infection.

This sequence joins TRBV30 and TRBJ2-5, with TRBD1 identical over 8 bases. J lost 2 bases, V lost 1 base, and 6 bases had no gene match. This CDR3 has 15 amino acids. CDR1 and CDR2 from the germline V gene are GTSNPN and SVGIG (reference sequence). CDR3 bases: TGTGCCTGGAGTGGGGGACAGGACCGTCAAGAGACCCAGTACTTC. Amino acids: CAWSGGQDRQETQYF.

Details on this clonotype: With a much larger clone just one base away, this may be a read error. V is TRBV5-4 and J is TRBJ2-7; 7 bases align to TRBD1. CDR1 is SGHNT and CDR2 is YYREEE in the germline V gene (reference sequence). This CDR3 has 16 residues. This CDR3 is CASSLNQGQRSYGQYF. The CDR3 DNA reads as TGTGCCAGCAGCTTGAATCAGGGACAGAGGTCCTACGGGCAGTACTTC.

V gene TRBV11-1 combines with J gene TRBJ2-6; D not resolved. This CDR3 has 14 amino acids. Germline assignment: CDR1 SGHAT and CDR2 FQDESV (reference sequence). Trimming took off 8 bases at V and 0 bases at J, with 8 bases between the two ends. The CDR3 DNA reads TGTGCCAGCCATGAGTCCTCTGGGGCCAACGTCCTGACTTTC. Translated, it gives CASHESSGANVLTF.

Note on this clonotype: The CDR3 end shows no conserved phenylalanine or tryptophan, and so a read error is likely. The V gene is TRBV11-1, the J gene TRBJ2-7, with TRBD1 matching over 9 bases. With V trimmed by 5 bases and J by 5 bases, 10 bases remained unmatched. The CDR3 extends over 15 amino acids. The germline V gene encodes CDR1 SGHAT and CDR2 FQDESV (reference sequence). As DNA, the CDR3 is TGTGCCAGCAGCCAAACAGGGGGCGGTCCTCACGAGCAGTACCTC. It codes for CASSQTGGGPHEQYL.

On this clonotype itself: Being one base from a much bigger clone, this may be a read error. V and J are TRBV12-3 or TRBV12-4 and TRBJ1-1, with no clear D. The CDR3 contains 12 residues. V lost 9 bases to trimming and J lost 7 bases, with 15 bases between them. The CDR3 DNA sequence: TGTGCCAGAAGCCCCATCGGACTTGAAGCTTTCTTT. Encoded protein: CARSPIGLEAFF.

On this clonotype: Just one base apart from a much larger clone, this may be a read error. The chain has TRBV6-1 and TRBJ1-3; no clear D gene. Germline V gene sequence: CDR1 MNHNS, CDR2 SASEGT. This CDR3 contains 11 residues. CDR3 DNA: TGTGTCAGCAGTGAGTCCGCCACCATATATTTT. Its translation is CVSSESATIYF.

The V and J genes are TRBV6-1 and TRBJ2-1; D gene ambiguous. With 7 bases removed from V and 15 bases from J, the gap between germline ends came to 25 bases. Germline V lookup: CDR1 MNHNS, CDR2 SASEGT. CDR3 length: 14 amino acids. CDR3 in DNA: TGTGCCAGCAATAGCTGGAGCTCCCACAATGACCTGTTCTTC. It is translated as CASNSWSSHNDLFF.

With regard to this clonotype: Being one base from a much bigger clone, this may be a read error. V usage is TRBV5-6 and J usage is TRBJ2-7, with D tentatively TRBD2 (5 bases). Germline CDR1 and CDR2: SGHDT and YYEEEE. V shed 5 bases and J shed 3 bases, with 12 bases lying between them. CDR3 length: 13 residues. The DNA of the CDR3 is TGTGCCAGCAGTCAATCGGGAATCTACGAGCAGTACTTC. The encoded protein is CASSQSGIYEQYF.

On this clonotype: A read error may account for a junction end that differs from germline. The chain combines TRBV11-1 with TRBJ2-7; D gene unclear. Germline CDR1 and CDR2: SGHAT and FQDESV (reference sequence). The CDR3 sequence is 15 residues long. The CDR3 spells CAGSLGRAVSYEQYF. The CDR3 nucleotides are TGTGCCGGCAGCTTAGGAAGGGCGGTCTCCTACGAGCAGTACTTC. Looking up the rest from reference TRBV11-1 and TRBJ2-7 gives the full variable domain: EAEVAQSPRYKITEKSQAVAFWCDPISGHATLYWYRQILGQGPELLVQFQDESVVDDSQLPKDRFSAERLKGVDSTLKIQPAELGDSAMYLCAGSLGRAVSYEQYFGPGTRLTVT.

This clonotype was detected a few times. The V call is TRBV10-3, the J call TRBJ2-1, with 12 bases aligning to TRBD2. Germline CDR1 ENHRY, CDR2 SYGVKD. V shed 0 bases and J 10 bases; nucleotides not matched to a gene: 7. This CDR3 is 16 amino acids long. CDR3 sequence reads: CAISESRLAGAREQFF. In DNA, the CDR3 is TGTGCCATCAGTGAGTCTAGACTAGCGGGAGCACGGGAGCAGTTCTTC.

On this clonotype: The junction departs from the called germline gene at one end, perhaps through a read error. V and J are TRBV29-1 and TRBJ2-1, with 7 nucleotides matching TRBD2. Looked up from germline, CDR1 is SQVTM and CDR2 is ANQGSEA. This CDR3 has 14 residues. This chain's CDR3 is CSGGWGLPRNEQSF. In DNA form, the CDR3 reads TGCAGCGGCGGGTGGGGACTACCAAGGAATGAGCAGTCCTTC.

The chain joins TRBV5-1 to TRBJ2-7; possible D gene TRBD2, 5 bases. The germline CDR1 and CDR2 sequences are SGHRS and YFSETQ. The CDR3 consists of 18 residues. The ends were cut back, 4 bases at V and 4 bases at J, with 27 bases in the middle. CDR3 in amino acids: CASSPRGLVGEVGYEQYF. Here the CDR3 DNA reads TGCGCCAGCAGCCCCCGAGGGCTAGTGGGAGAGGTGGGATACGAGCAGTACTTC.

Note on this clonotype: A much larger clone lies one base from this, so it may be a read error. The CDR3 bases are TGTACCAGCAGTTTACAGGGTATAGCCAAAAACATTCAGTACTTC. Its protein product is CTSSLQGIAKNIQYF. J is TRBJ2-4 and V is TRBV12-3 or TRBV12-4; possibly TRBD1 for D (6 bases). This CDR3 region has 15 residues.

With respect to this clonotype: A much larger clone is a single base away; this may be a read error. The chain carries TRBV6-5 and TRBJ2-7; TRBD1 aligns across 8 bases. CDR3 length equals 14 residues. Germline assignment: CDR1 MNHEY and CDR2 SVGAGI. The CDR3 DNA is TGTGCCATCAGTTATTTTGACAGGGGACACGAGCAGTACTTC. Protein: CAISYFDRGHEQYF.

To note about this clonotype: This may come from a read error, since a much larger clone is one base off. V is TRBV6-6 and J is TRBJ1-2; D not certain. The CDR3 runs to 15 residues. V lost 4 bases and J 2 bases, leaving 14 bases between the germline ends. Per the germline V gene, CDR1 is MNHNY and CDR2 is SVGAGI (reference sequence). The CDR3 nucleotides read TGTGCCAGCAGTTCCCAGTGGACGAAGAACTATGGCTACACCTTC. Its translation is CASSSQWTKNYGYTF.

This clonotype showed up many times. The rearrangement joins TRBV4-3 to TRBJ2-3; the D is unclear. Germline V gene data show CDR1 as LGHNA and CDR2 as YSLEER. V was trimmed by 0 bases and J by 4 bases, leaving 8 bases between them. This CDR3 contains 14 residues. This chain's CDR3 is CASSQELIPDTQYF. The CDR3 coding sequence is TGCGCCAGCAGCCAAGAACTGATCCCAGATACGCAGTATTTT.

Note on this clonotype: Given a much more abundant clone one base away, this may be a read error. The chain recombines TRBV10-2 with TRBJ2-3, with 11 bases that match TRBD2. The CDR3 consists of 16 residues. The germline CDR1 and CDR2 sequences are WSHSY and SAAADI. Written as DNA, the CDR3 is TGCGCCAGCAGTGAGGGGACTAGCGGCCGCACAGATATGCAGTATTTT. Its protein product is CASSEGTSGRTDMQYF.

A note on this clonotype: A read error may account for a junction end that differs from germline. The rearrangement links TRBV11-2 to TRBJ2-3, with 7 bases fitting TRBD2. The CDR3 has 16 amino acids. Germline CDR1 and CDR2: SGHAT and FQNNGV. The CDR3 bases are TGTGCCAGCAGCCTGGGGCAGGGAGGGAGCACAGATGCGCAGTATTTT. As protein: CASSLGQGGSTDAQYF.

This clonotype has more than one count but fewer than ten. The J gene is TRBJ2-3, the V gene TRBV14; 11 bases are a match to TRBD2. CDR1 is SGHDN, CDR2 FVKESK, per germline. With 1 base clipped from V and 1 base from J, the junction kept 10 bases outside the gene matches. The length of the CDR3 is 19 residues. CDR3 DNA: TGTGCCAGCAGCCAAGGTCCGGCTAGCGGGAGGTTCCGCACAGATACGCAGTATTTT. It encodes CASSQGPASGRFRTDTQYF.

A remark on this clonotype: The junction departs from the called germline gene at one end, perhaps through a read error. This rearrangement joins TRBV28 to TRBJ1-1; D is ambiguous. In germline, CDR1 is MDHEN, CDR2 SYDVKM. The CDR3 length is 14 residues. The CDR3 spells CVSSPGSRVTEAFF. Here the CDR3 DNA reads TGTGTCAGCAGTCCGGGGTCGAGGGTCACTGAAGCTTTCTTT.

This clonotype was detected ten times or more. The V gene is TRBV29-1, the J gene TRBJ1-1; D gene uncertain. V was trimmed by 7 bases and J by 2 bases, leaving 5 bases between them. The CDR3 runs to 10 residues. Germline CDR1 and CDR2: SQVTM and ANQGSEA. The CDR3 DNA reads TGCAGCGGGGTAAACACTGAAGCTTTCTTT. Protein sequence: CSGVNTEAFF.

Worth noting for this clonotype: One junction end disagrees with the germline gene, perhaps due to a read error. The chain links TRBV29-1 to TRBJ1-1; 10 nucleotides match TRBD1. CDR1 and CDR2 from the germline V gene are SQVTM and ANQGSEA. The CDR3 runs to 15 residues. The CDR3 DNA reads TGCAGCGTGACAGGGGGCCTCCTCCCGGACACTGAAGCTCTCTTT. Amino acid sequence: CSVTGGLLPDTEALF. Filled out from reference TRBV29-1 and TRBJ1-1, the complete variable domain reads SAVISQKPSRDICQRGTSLTIQCQVDSQVTMMFWYRQQPGQSLTLIATANQGSEATYESGFVIDKFPISRPNLTFSTLTVSNMSPEDSSIYLCSVTGGLLPDTEALFGQGTRLTVV.

The chain is built from TRBV5-4 and TRBJ2-5, with a possible D match to TRBD1 (6 bases). Trimming left V 3 bases short and J 4 bases short, with 16 bases between. The V gene's germline CDR1 is SGHNT and CDR2 YYREEE (reference sequence). The CDR3 consists of 15 residues. For the CDR3, the DNA is TGTGCCAGCAGCTATCCAGGGGCGCAAGGAGAGACCCAGTACTTC. Its translation is CASSYPGAQGETQYF.

This clonotype has a count of ten or more. This sequence joins TRBV12-3 or TRBV12-4 and TRBJ2-5; D is unclear. The CDR3 length is 14 residues. V was shortened by 2 bases and J by 2 bases, with 9 bases between the two germline ends. The CDR3 bases are TGTGCCAGCAGTTTATCTTGGGATCAAGAGACCCAGTACTTC. It translates to CASSLSWDQETQYF.